Listed below are T cell receptor beta chains from one sample, sequenced in a study of T cell responses to AZD1222 COVID-19 vaccine. The assay was immunoSEQ multiplex PCR, and TCRdb's table has in-frame clones only and misses some. The data contain more than 150,000 clones, over 75% of them seen just once; the ten biggest clones take up about 2%. The specimen comprised peripheral blood, sampled on day 0 of AZD1222 vaccination. The receptors stem from an adult in good health. Each CDR3 is given with its conserved first and last residue. The D gene is left open where the match is weak. Some rows have no size entry. The others give once, few or many, or a class for an expanded clone.

V: TRBV2; D: .; J: TRBJ2-5; size: .; DNA: TGTGCCAGCAGAAAGGACGGGGAAGAGACCCAGTACTTC; CDR3: CASRKDGEETQYF
V: TRBV7-2; D: TRBD2; J: TRBJ2-7; size: .; DNA: TGTGCCAGCAGCTTGACTAGCGGGAGCCACGAGCAGTACTTC; CDR3: CASSLTSGSHEQYF
V: TRBV3-1/TRBV3-2; D: .; J: TRBJ1-2; size: .; DNA: TGTGCCAGCAGCCAAGATCAAGGGTCCTATGGCTACACCTTC; CDR3: CASSQDQGSYGYTF
V: TRBV2; D: TRBD1; J: TRBJ2-2; size: few; DNA: TGTGCCAGCAGTGCAACAGGGGGCATCTCCGGGGAGCTGTTTTTT; CDR3: CASSATGGISGELFF
V: TRBV5-8; D: .; J: TRBJ2-3; size: .; DNA: TGTGCCAGCAGCTACAGGGCGTCCGCGGGCACAGATACGCAGTATTTT; CDR3: CASSYRASAGTDTQYF
V: TRBV24-1; D: .; J: TRBJ1-5; size: .; DNA: TGTGCCACCAGTCCGGGATTCAATCAGCCCCAGCATTTT; CDR3: CATSPGFNQPQHF
V: TRBV5-6; D: TRBD1; J: TRBJ1-5; size: .; DNA: TGTGCCAGCAGCTTGGGGTACGGGACAGGGTCTAGCAATCAGCCCCAGCATTTT; CDR3: CASSLGYGTGSSNQPQHF
V: TRBV4-2; D: .; J: TRBJ1-3; size: .; DNA: TGTGCCAGCAGCCAAGATCCCGGGATTCTTGGCACCATATATTTT; CDR3: CASSQDPGILGTIYF
V: TRBV15; D: TRBD2; J: TRBJ2-2; size: .; DNA: TGTGCCTCTAGGACTAGGAGTACCGGGGAGCTGTTTTTT; CDR3: CASRTRSTGELFF
V: TRBV18; D: .; J: TRBJ1-2; size: .; DNA: TGTGCCAGCTCAGCGGGAGCTAACTATGGCTACACCTTC; CDR3: CASSAGANYGYTF
V: TRBV7-2; D: .; J: TRBJ1-1; size: .; DNA: TGTGCCAGCAGCTTACGGAACTTGAACACTGAAGCTTTCTTT; CDR3: CASSLRNLNTEAFF
V: TRBV4-3; D: TRBD2; J: TRBJ2-2; size: .; DNA: TGCGCCAGCAGCCAAGATTTCGAACTAGCGGGAGGGCGTGGCGGGGAGCTGTTTTTT; CDR3: CASSQDFELAGGRGGELFF
V: TRBV4-1; D: .; J: TRBJ1-1; size: .; DNA: TGCGCCAGCAGAGCTATCTTCAGGACGGAGAACACTGAAGCTTTCTTT; CDR3: CASRAIFRTENTEAFF
V: TRBV7-9; D: .; J: TRBJ1-5; size: .; DNA: TGTGCCAGCAGCCAAGGCCAACAGCCCCAGCATTTT; CDR3: CASSQGQQPQHF
V: TRBV4-2; D: .; J: TRBJ2-1; size: .; DNA: TGTGCCAGCAGCCCCGCTTTGGACGGCCGGGTCAATGAGCAGTTCTTC; CDR3: CASSPALDGRVNEQFF
V: TRBV24-1; D: .; J: TRBJ1-1; size: .; DNA: TGTGCCACCAGAAGGGATTACGACACTGAAGCTTTCTTT; CDR3: CATRRDYDTEAFF
V: TRBV6-2/TRBV6-3; D: .; J: TRBJ2-6; size: .; DNA: TGTGCCAGCAGCATCGGGGTTGGGGCCAACGTCCTGACTTTC; CDR3: CASSIGVGANVLTF
V: TRBV28; D: .; J: TRBJ1-2; size: .; DNA: TGTGCCGGTCAGTCTACAAATAACTATGGCTACACCTTC; CDR3: CAGQSTNNYGYTF
V: TRBV7-6; D: .; J: TRBJ2-7; size: .; DNA: TGTGCCAGCAGCTTAGGAAATGACAGACACTACGAGCAGTACTTC; CDR3: CASSLGNDRHYEQYF
V: TRBV5-4; D: .; J: TRBJ1-6; size: once; DNA: TGTGCCAGCAGCCAGAGTGGGGGAAGCTCCTATAATTCACCCCTCCACTTT; CDR3: CASSQSGGSSYNSPLHF
V: TRBV12-3/TRBV12-4; D: TRBD1; J: TRBJ1-1; size: .; DNA: TGTGCCAGCCAGGGACAGGGGTACACTGAAGCTTTCTTT; CDR3: CASQGQGYTEAFF
V: TRBV6-5; D: .; J: TRBJ1-2; size: .; DNA: TGTGCCAGCAGTTACGGGGGAGCTAACTATGGCTACACCTTC; CDR3: CASSYGGANYGYTF
V: TRBV5-1; D: TRBD1; J: TRBJ1-1; size: .; DNA: TGCGCCAGCAGCTCGACAGGGAGGACTGAAGCTTTCTTT; CDR3: CASSSTGRTEAFF
V: TRBV27; D: .; J: TRBJ2-7; size: .; DNA: TGTGCCAGCAGTTCTCCGGGCGAGCAGTACTTC; CDR3: CASSSPGEQYF
V: TRBV27; D: TRBD2; J: TRBJ2-1; size: .; DNA: TGTGCCAGCAGTTTTACTAGCGGTTCCTACAATGAGCAGTTCTTC; CDR3: CASSFTSGSYNEQFF
V: TRBV6-1; D: .; J: TRBJ1-4; size: few; DNA: TGTGCCAGCAGTGAACAGGGTTCAACTAATGAAAAACTGTTTTTT; CDR3: CASSEQGSTNEKLFF
V: TRBV19; D: TRBD2; J: TRBJ2-1; size: .; DNA: TGTGCCAGTAGTATATGGGCGGGAGCGACCTACAATGAGCAGTTCTTC; CDR3: CASSIWAGATYNEQFF
V: TRBV9; D: .; J: TRBJ2-5; size: .; DNA: TGTGCCAGCAGCGGTCAGCTTCAAGAGACCCAGTACTTC; CDR3: CASSGQLQETQYF
V: TRBV20-1; D: .; J: TRBJ1-1; size: .; DNA: TGCAGTGCTAGCTCCCGGGATGAAGCTTTCTTT; CDR3: CSASSRDEAFF
V: TRBV4-3; D: TRBD1; J: TRBJ2-1; size: .; DNA: TGCGCCAGCAGCCAAGACGAGGGCCCGGGACAGCCTTACAATGAGCAGTTCTTC; CDR3: CASSQDEGPGQPYNEQFF
V: TRBV7-8; D: TRBD2; J: TRBJ2-7; size: .; DNA: TGTGCCAGCAGCTTGCCTCTAGCGGGAGGTGGTGAGCAGTACTTC; CDR3: CASSLPLAGGGEQYF
V: TRBV5-1; D: TRBD1; J: TRBJ2-7; size: .; DNA: TGCGCCAGCAGCTTGGCCCGGACAGGGGGCGTTGTGCAGTACTTC; CDR3: CASSLARTGGVVQYF
V: TRBV5-1; D: .; J: TRBJ2-7; size: .; DNA: TGCGCCAGCAGCTTGGGAGGGTCAAGCTCCTACGAGCAGTACTTC; CDR3: CASSLGGSSSYEQYF
V: TRBV4-3; D: .; J: TRBJ2-3; size: .; DNA: TGCGCCAGCAGCCAAGAAGCTCGACAGGCCCGGCCAGATACGCAGTATTTT; CDR3: CASSQEARQARPDTQYF
V: TRBV28; D: TRBD2; J: TRBJ2-3; size: once; DNA: TGTGCCAGCAGAAGACTAAGCGGGAGGCCCACGGGTACGCAGTATTTT; CDR3: CASRRLSGRPTGTQYF
V: TRBV4-1; D: .; J: TRBJ1-5; size: .; DNA: TGCGCCAGCAGCCAAGTGGCAGTTGGGCAGCCCCAGCATTTT; CDR3: CASSQVAVGQPQHF
V: TRBV7-9; D: .; J: TRBJ1-2; size: .; DNA: TGTGCCAGCAGCGCCACGGCCTATGGCTACACCTTC; CDR3: CASSATAYGYTF
V: TRBV7-9; D: TRBD1; J: TRBJ2-2; size: few; DNA: TGTGCCAGCAGCTCGGACAGGTTCACCGGGGAGCTGTTTTTT; CDR3: CASSSDRFTGELFF
V: TRBV24-1; D: TRBD2; J: TRBJ2-1; size: .; DNA: TGTGCCACCAGTGACACGACGGCTAGCGGGTTGAGGAATGAGCAGTTCTTC; CDR3: CATSDTTASGLRNEQFF
V: TRBV6-5; D: TRBD1; J: TRBJ1-2; size: .; DNA: TGTGCCAGCAGGACAGGGGGCGGGTATGGCTACACCTTC; CDR3: CASRTGGGYGYTF
V: TRBV6-2/TRBV6-3; D: TRBD2; J: TRBJ2-1; size: .; DNA: TGTGCCAGCAGCCCCGGGGGTAGCGGGAGCTCCTACAATGAGCAGTTCTTC; CDR3: CASSPGGSGSSYNEQFF
V: TRBV5-5; D: .; J: TRBJ1-1; size: .; DNA: TGTGCCAGCAGCTTGGCGCGGGTTCTCCCTGAAGCTTTCTTT; CDR3: CASSLARVLPEAFF
V: TRBV7-8; D: TRBD1; J: TRBJ2-5; size: .; DNA: TGTGCCAGCACTAGGGGGGACAGGGGTTTTGAGACCCAGTACTTC; CDR3: CASTRGDRGFETQYF
V: TRBV24-1; D: TRBD2; J: TRBJ2-5; size: .; DNA: TGTGCCACCAGTGACCCACTAGCGGGAGGAGAGACCCAGTACTTC; CDR3: CATSDPLAGGETQYF
V: TRBV5-1; D: TRBD2; J: TRBJ2-7; size: .; DNA: TGCGCCAGCAGCTTGGTCGGGAGGAGCGAGCAGTACTTC; CDR3: CASSLVGRSEQYF
V: TRBV2; D: .; J: TRBJ1-2; size: medium-sized; DNA: TGTGCCAGCAGTCGTCAGGGCTATGGCTACACCTTC; CDR3: CASSRQGYGYTF
V: TRBV5-1; D: TRBD2; J: TRBJ2-1; size: .; DNA: TGCGCCAGCTCTAACCTAGCGGGAGACTACAATGAGCAGTTCTTC; CDR3: CASSNLAGDYNEQFF
V: TRBV27; D: .; J: TRBJ2-1; size: .; DNA: TGTGCCAGCAGTTTAAGGGTACACTCCTACAATGAGCAGTTCTTC; CDR3: CASSLRVHSYNEQFF
V: TRBV28; D: .; J: TRBJ1-2; size: .; DNA: TGTGCCAGCAGTCCCCTACAGCGAACCTATGGCTACACCTTC; CDR3: CASSPLQRTYGYTF
V: TRBV4-1; D: TRBD1; J: TRBJ1-3; size: .; DNA: TGCGCCAGCAGCGAGGGACAGGGGGCCTCTGGAAACACCATATATTTT; CDR3: CASSEGQGASGNTIYF
V: TRBV6-5; D: TRBD1; J: TRBJ1-2; size: .; DNA: TGTGCCAGCAGCGGACAGGAAATCGGAGGCTACACCTTC; CDR3: CASSGQEIGGYTF
V: TRBV30; D: .; J: TRBJ1-5; size: .; DNA: TGTGCCTGGAGCGCCCGAGGGGGTATGGGCAATCAGCCCCAGCATTTT; CDR3: CAWSARGGMGNQPQHF
V: TRBV6-2/TRBV6-3; D: .; J: TRBJ2-7; size: .; DNA: TGTGCCAGCAGTTTTCACAGGGACTACGAGCAGTACTTC; CDR3: CASSFHRDYEQYF
V: TRBV11-2; D: .; J: TRBJ2-7; size: .; DNA: TGTGCCAGCAGCTTCTCTCTGGCTTACGAGCAGTACTTC; CDR3: CASSFSLAYEQYF
V: TRBV24-1; D: TRBD1; J: TRBJ2-2; size: .; DNA: TGTGCCACCAGTGATTTTCGACAGGGGAGCACCGGGGAGCTGTTTTTT; CDR3: CATSDFRQGSTGELFF
V: TRBV12-5; D: TRBD2; J: TRBJ2-3; size: .; DNA: TGTGCTAGTGGTTTGGCCGGGACTAGCGGGAGCACAGATACGCAGTATTTT; CDR3: CASGLAGTSGSTDTQYF
V: TRBV4-2; D: .; J: TRBJ2-2; size: .; DNA: TGTGCCACCAGTTGGGGGGAGAACACCGGGGAGCTGTTTTTT; CDR3: CATSWGENTGELFF
V: TRBV30; D: TRBD1; J: TRBJ1-5; size: .; DNA: TGTGCCTGGAGTAATGGACAGGCGATTTCCCTAGGGCCCCAGCATTTT; CDR3: CAWSNGQAISLGPQHF
V: TRBV28; D: .; J: TRBJ1-6; size: .; DNA: TGTGCCAGCAAAATACAGGGCTTGCGTTCACCCCTCCACTTT; CDR3: CASKIQGLRSPLHF
V: TRBV11-2; D: .; J: TRBJ1-1; size: .; DNA: TGTGCCAGCAGCTTAGGAAAGAACACTGAAGCTTTCTTT; CDR3: CASSLGKNTEAFF